Sequencing of this T cell receptor (beta chain) was carried out in a study of T cell responses to AZD1222 COVID-19 vaccine. CDR3 length: 16 residues. J lost 6 bases, V lost 1 base, and 10 bases had no gene match. Germline CDR1 SGHAT, CDR2 FQNNGV. Assay used: immunoSEQ multiplex PCR; TCRdb lists only in-frame clones, some missing. The sample consists of about 170,000 clones, approximately 90% of them appearing once. The sample consisted of peripheral blood, taken 28 days after the second dose of the MenACWY control vaccine. The V gene is TRBV11-2, the J gene TRBJ1-2; 8 bases are shared with TRBD1. The sequence was collected from an adult who received the MenACWY meningococcal vaccine as a control. In nucleotides, the CDR3 is TGTGCCAGCAGCTTAGCTTTGAGGGGGACAGGTCATGGCTACACCTTC. This translates into CASSLALRGTGHGYTF.